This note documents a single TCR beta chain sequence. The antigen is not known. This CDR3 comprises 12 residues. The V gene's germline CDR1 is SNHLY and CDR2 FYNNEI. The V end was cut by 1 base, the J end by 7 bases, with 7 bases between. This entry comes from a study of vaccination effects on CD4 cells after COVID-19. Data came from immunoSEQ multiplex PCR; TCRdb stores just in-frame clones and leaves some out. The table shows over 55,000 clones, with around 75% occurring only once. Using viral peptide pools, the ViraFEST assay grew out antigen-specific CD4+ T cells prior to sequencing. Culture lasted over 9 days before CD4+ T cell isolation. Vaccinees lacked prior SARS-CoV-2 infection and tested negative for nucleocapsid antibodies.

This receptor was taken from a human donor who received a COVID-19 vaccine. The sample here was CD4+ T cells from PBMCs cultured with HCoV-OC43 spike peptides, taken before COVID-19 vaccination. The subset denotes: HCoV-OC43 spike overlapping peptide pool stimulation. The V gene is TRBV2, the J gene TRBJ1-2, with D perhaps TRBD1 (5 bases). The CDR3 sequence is CASSEETAGYTF. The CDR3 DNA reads TGTGCCAGCAGTGAAGAGACAGCTGGCTACACCTTC.